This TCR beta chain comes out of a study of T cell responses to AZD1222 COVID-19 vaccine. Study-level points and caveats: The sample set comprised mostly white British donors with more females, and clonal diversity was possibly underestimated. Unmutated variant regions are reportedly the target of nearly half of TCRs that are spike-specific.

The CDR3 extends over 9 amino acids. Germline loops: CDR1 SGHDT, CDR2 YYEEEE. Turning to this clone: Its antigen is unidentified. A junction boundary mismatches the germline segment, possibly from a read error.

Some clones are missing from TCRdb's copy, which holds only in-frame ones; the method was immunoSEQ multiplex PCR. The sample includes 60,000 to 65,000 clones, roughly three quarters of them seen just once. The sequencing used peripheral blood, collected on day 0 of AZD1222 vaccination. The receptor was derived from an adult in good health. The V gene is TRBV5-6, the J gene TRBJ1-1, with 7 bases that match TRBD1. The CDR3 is CASTWTGMF. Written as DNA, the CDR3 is TGTGCCAGCACCTGGACAGGAATGTTT.